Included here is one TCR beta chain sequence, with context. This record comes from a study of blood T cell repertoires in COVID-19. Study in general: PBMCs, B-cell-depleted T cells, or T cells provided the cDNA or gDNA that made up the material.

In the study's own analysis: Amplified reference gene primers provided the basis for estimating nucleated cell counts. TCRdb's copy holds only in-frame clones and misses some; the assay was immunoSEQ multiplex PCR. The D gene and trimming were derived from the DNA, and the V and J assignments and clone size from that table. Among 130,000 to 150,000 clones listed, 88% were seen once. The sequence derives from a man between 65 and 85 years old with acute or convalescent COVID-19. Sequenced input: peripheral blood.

The CDR3 DNA is TGTGCCACCAGTCACGGTAGAGATCATAAGGAGACCCAGTACTTC. Protein: CATSHGRDHKETQYF. V gene TRBV24-1 combines with J gene TRBJ2-5; D call uncertain. Germline V gene data show CDR1 as KGHDR and CDR2 as SFDVKD. The CDR3 runs to 15 residues. V dropped 6 bases and J dropped 5 bases, with 18 bases sitting between them.